This T cell receptor (beta chain) appears in the sequencing data of a study of response to subunit inactivated influenza vaccine. TCRdb reanalysed the RT-PCR reads using MiXCR and keeps one entry per CDR3 protein. The repertoire holds about 500,000 distinct CDR3 sequences, approximately 15% seen once, with 2.5% to 3.5% in the top ten. General study findings and limits: Authors suggested each seasonal flu vaccination may recruit only limited numbers of new T cells.

This clonotype was recorded a few times. The antigen remains unidentified. Sequencing used CD4+ T cells sorted from PBMCs, obtained around 2 years after vaccination. The receptor was derived from a man aged 50-75 years who received an inactivated influenza vaccine.

The CDR3: CASSETGGWASRNTGELFF. In DNA, the CDR3 is TGCGCCAGCAGTGAAACGGGGGGGTGGGCTAGCCGGAACACCGGGGAGCTGTTTTTT. The gene calls are TRBV10-2 and TRBJ2-2, with 8 bases that match TRBD2. Germline V gene data show CDR1 as WSHSY and CDR2 as SAAADI. The length of the CDR3 is 19 residues. With 3 bases clipped from V and 1 base from J, the junction kept 13 bases outside the gene matches.